Shown below are 5 T cell receptor beta chains from a single sample sequenced in a study of blood T cells in healthy people across ages. A second PCR of roughly 7 to 11 cycles used a sample-barcoded 5' primer and a J-beta primer mix. MiXCR was run by TCRdb on the 5' RACE reads, yielding one entry per CDR3 protein. The table has over 450,000 distinct CDR3 sequences, less than 25% seen once. These data were also filed under a second study, of T cells of mothers and their children.

Sequenced sample: blood. The receptors stem from a boy aged 5-17 years in good health.

J is TRBJ2-5 and V is TRBV27, with D unresolved. The DNA end favors TRBJ2-7, so the J call may be wrong. This CDR3 region has 14 residues. The germline CDR1 and CDR2 sequences are MNHEY and SMNVEV (reference sequence). The CDR3 protein is CASSLGSLGYEQYF. DNA for the CDR3: TGTGCCAGCAGTTTAGGTTCGCTGGGGTACGAGCAGTACTTC.

In its sample, this clonotype was seen a few times. The rearrangement uses TRBV9 and TRBJ2-2; D may be TRBD1 (5 bases). The CDR3 totals 15 residues. The germline V and J ends were trimmed by 0 bases and 2 bases, with 8 bases remaining between them. CDR1 is SGDLS, CDR2 YYNGEE, per germline. CDR3 residues: CASSVGGINTGELFF. CDR3 coding DNA: TGTGCCAGCAGCGTAGGGGGCATCAACACCGGGGAGCTGTTTTTT.

CDR3 sequence: CASGFSGKNTEAFF. The CDR3 DNA sequence: TGTGCTAGTGGTTTCAGTGGGAAGAACACTGAAGCTTTCTTT. The V gene is TRBV12-5, the J gene TRBJ1-1; D is undetermined. This CDR3 has 14 amino acids. V lost 3 bases and J lost 1, with 9 bases in between. CDR1 and CDR2 from the germline V gene are LGHNT and FRNRAP.

This clonotype appeared a single time. This chain uses TRBV5-6 with TRBJ1-1, with 8 bases fitting TRBD1. The ends lost 4 bases at V and 0 bases at J; junction bases unmatched: 8. This CDR3 has 16 residues. The germline V gene encodes CDR1 SGHDT and CDR2 YYEEEE. The CDR3: CASSRPRTGLNTEAFF. In DNA, the CDR3 is TGTGCCAGCAGCCGGCCTCGGACAGGGTTGAACACTGAAGCTTTCTTT.

The chain combines TRBV2 with TRBJ1-1; D is undetermined. Germline V gives CDR1 SNHLY, CDR2 FYNNEI. Trimming removed 2 bases at V and 2 bases at J, with 6 bases between. The CDR3 loop spans 13 amino acids. The CDR3 sequence: CASSEMRNTEAFF. The DNA of the CDR3 is TGTGCCAGCAGTGAAATGCGCAACACTGAAGCTTTCTTT.